The clone carrying this T cell receptor (beta chain) was observed a handful of times. Its antigen is unidentified. Germline CDR1 and CDR2: MNHEY and SMNVEV (reference sequence). The ends lost 5 bases at V and 1 base at J; junction bases unmatched: 1. The length of the CDR3 is 13 residues. The data belong to a study of beta chain features in type 1 diabetes. About the research overall: Investigators examined roughly 99,000,000 sorted cells across all samples.

Study-wide results and limits: A moderate, significant TCRB CDR3 shortening appeared in type 1 diabetes across four CD4+ subsets. In comparison with healthy donors, patients had naive, central memory and Treg TCRB repertoires that appeared more similar.

Expressed TCRB transcripts got sequenced, as all isolated RNA was reverse transcribed. Using immunoSEQ multiplex PCR, the repertoire was profiled, and TCRdb retains in-frame clones only, with some absent. The data hold around 450,000 clones, with roughly an eighth observed a single time. The V gene is TRBV27, the J gene TRBJ2-7, with TRBD1 matching over 8 bases. The source of this sequence is a woman between 18 and 29 years old in good health. The sequencing input was naive CD4+ T cells from blood. This CDR3 reads CASSRTGSYEQYV. The CDR3 DNA reads TGTGCCAGCAGTCGGACAGGGTCCTACGAGCAGTACGTC.